One sample yielded the 17 T cell receptor beta chains listed below, sequenced in a study of blood T cell repertoires in COVID-19. The method was immunoSEQ multiplex PCR; TCRdb's version includes in-frame clones alone and lacks a portion of them. The profile shows fewer than 150,000 clones, about 86% of them singletons. What was sequenced was peripheral blood. The source is a woman between 45 and 60 years old who had recovered from COVID-19.

In DNA form, the CDR3 reads TGTGCCAGCAGTGCACTAGCGCCGCCACAGAATGAGCAGTTCTTC. It yields the protein CASSALAPPQNEQFF. The V gene is TRBV27, the J gene TRBJ2-1, with 7 bases aligning to TRBD2. Germline CDR1 and CDR2: MNHEY and SMNVEV (reference sequence). The trim removed 5 bases at V and 7 bases at J, leaving 11 bases unmatched. The CDR3 loop spans 15 amino acids.

The chain is built from TRBV19 and TRBJ2-7; 9 bases are a match to TRBD1. V lost 5 bases, J lost 3 bases, and 2 bases stayed unmatched. The CDR3 is 13 amino acids. From germline, CDR1 is LNHDA and CDR2 SQIVND (reference sequence). This chain's CDR3 is CASSRDRDYEQYF. The CDR3 DNA reads as TGTGCCAGTAGTCGGGACAGGGACTACGAGCAGTACTTC.

The rearrangement links TRBV28 to TRBJ1-4, with D possibly matching TRBD1 (6 bases). CDR1 and CDR2 from the germline V gene are MDHEN and SYDVKM. The germline V and J ends were trimmed by 5 bases and 1 base, with 17 bases remaining between them. This CDR3 region has 17 residues. CDR3 residues: CASSPPSGQRTNEKLFF. In DNA form, the CDR3 reads TGTGCCAGCAGTCCCCCGTCGGGACAACGAACTAATGAAAAACTGTTTTTT.

V gene TRBV24-1 combines with J gene TRBJ1-3, with D hard to call. The germline V gene has CDR1 KGHDR and CDR2 SFDVKD. This CDR3 region has 14 residues. V was clipped by 6 bases and J by 4 bases, with 12 bases between them. The CDR3 nucleotides read TGTGCCACCAGTCCTTCAGGCCAAGGAAACACCATATATTTT. This gives the protein CATSPSGQGNTIYF.

This clone has more than one count but fewer than ten. This chain joins TRBV15 and TRBJ2-6; 7 bases fit TRBD1. Germline V lookup: CDR1 LNHNV, CDR2 YYDKDF (reference sequence). This CDR3 spans 15 amino acids. J gave up 2 bases and V 6 bases, and 4 bases lay outside the gene matches. CDR3: CATRPDRAGANVLTF. CDR3 sequence (DNA): TGTGCCACCAGACCCGACAGGGCTGGGGCCAACGTCCTGACTTTC. Based on the CDR3 plus reference TRBV15 and TRBJ2-6, the full variable domain is DAMVIQNPRYQVTQFGKPVTLSCSQTLNHNVMYWYQQKSSQAPKLLFHYYDKDFNNEADTPDNFQSRRPNTSFCFLDIRSPGLGDTAMYLCATRPDRAGANVLTFGAGSRLTVL.

This chain uses TRBV12-3 or TRBV12-4 with TRBJ1-2; 7 bases align to TRBD1. V was pared by 3 bases and J by 5 bases, with 0 bases of the junction left unmatched. The CDR3 is 12 amino acids. The CDR3 sequence: CASSLTGYGYTF. The CDR3 bases are TGTGCCAGCAGTTTGACAGGGTATGGCTACACCTTC.

The rearrangement links TRBV29-1 to TRBJ1-5; D may be TRBD1 (6 bases). This CDR3 has 13 residues. CDR1 SQVTM and CDR2 ANQGSEA come from the germline V gene. V lost 4 bases to trimming and J lost 4 bases, with 11 bases between them. CDR3 residues: CSVVSGTNQPQHF. The CDR3 DNA follows: TGCAGCGTTGTTTCAGGGACAAATCAGCCCCAGCATTTT.

The V call is TRBV6-1, the J call TRBJ1-2, with TRBD1 as a possible D gene (6 bases). CDR1 MNHNS and CDR2 SASEGT come from the germline V gene. The CDR3 spans 16 residues. V was cut by 0 bases and J by 4 bases, with 15 bases left in between. Written as DNA, the CDR3 is TGTGCCAGCAGTGAAGCGCTCTCTGGACAGCTCTATGGCTACACCTTC. Its translation: CASSEALSGQLYGYTF.

The chain combines TRBV2 with TRBJ2-3, with TRBD2 matching 7 bases. The ends lost 6 bases at V and 3 bases at J; junction bases unmatched: 6. This CDR3 has 14 amino acids. Germline V gene data show CDR1 as SNHLY and CDR2 as FYNNEI. The CDR3 region has the DNA TGTGCCAGCAGGGCGGGGGAAGGGACAGATACGCAGTATTTT. Encoded protein: CASRAGEGTDTQYF.

In DNA form, the CDR3 reads TGCGCCAGCAGCTTGGAGAGGAGGGGTACGCAGTATTTT. Protein sequence: CASSLERRGTQYF. This chain links TRBV5-1 with TRBJ2-3; a weak D match, TRBD2 (6 bases). The V gene lost 0 bases and the J gene lost 8 bases, with 10 bases spanning the gap. Looked up from germline, CDR1 is SGHRS and CDR2 is YFSETQ. The length of the CDR3 is 13 residues.

This chain links TRBV2 with TRBJ1-1, with D unresolved. V dropped 4 bases and J dropped 2 bases, with 11 bases sitting between them. The germline V gene has CDR1 SNHLY and CDR2 FYNNEI. The CDR3 runs to 14 residues. CDR3 in amino acids: CASSVRVTNTEAFF. CDR3 sequence (DNA): TGTGCCAGCAGTGTGAGGGTGACAAACACTGAAGCTTTCTTT. The full variable domain, completed using reference TRBV2 and TRBJ1-1, is EPEVTQTPSHQVTQMGQEVILRCVPISNHLYFYWYRQILGQKVEFLVSFYNNEISEKSEIFDDQFSVERPDGSNFTLKIRSTKLEDSAMYFCASSVRVTNTEAFFGQGTRLTVV.

The rearrangement links TRBV19 to TRBJ1-3; D is uncertain. In germline, CDR1 is LNHDA, CDR2 SQIVND (reference sequence). Trimming took 6 bases from V and 4 from J, leaving 10 bases between them. The CDR3 contains 13 residues. In DNA, the CDR3 is TGTGCCAGTAGATGGGCTATCGGAAACACCATATATTTT. Residues: CASRWAIGNTIYF.

The rearrangement links TRBV6-2 or TRBV6-3 to TRBJ1-5; perhaps TRBD1 as D (5 bases). The length of the CDR3 is 15 residues. Between the trimmed V and J ends, which lost 6 bases and 5 bases, there was a span of 17 bases. Germline CDR1 MNHEY, CDR2 SVGEGT. CDR3 nucleotides: TGTGCCAGCAGCCCTTTCCGTGGGGGGGATCAGCCCCAGCATTTT. Residues: CASSPFRGGDQPQHF.

V is TRBV6-6 and J is TRBJ1-1; D is ambiguous. Trimming shortened V by 4 bases and J by 5 bases, and 14 bases separated the two germline ends. In germline, CDR1 is MNHNY, CDR2 SVGAGI (reference sequence). The CDR3 has 14 amino acids. The CDR3 is CASSSGPSGTEAFF. The CDR3 DNA sequence: TGTGCCAGCAGTTCAGGCCCCTCGGGGACTGAAGCTTTCTTT.

This chain uses TRBV11-2 with TRBJ1-6, with D possibly TRBD1 on 6 matching bases. CDR1 is SGHAT and CDR2 is FQNNGV in the germline V gene. This CDR3 region has 16 residues. V lost 1 base to trimming and J lost 8 bases, with 15 bases between them. CDR3 in amino acids: CASSLVHRQGYSPLHF. The CDR3 DNA follows: TGTGCCAGCAGCTTAGTTCATCGGCAGGGGTATTCACCCCTCCACTTT.

The chain links TRBV19 to TRBJ1-5; D is uncertain. The CDR3 extends over 14 amino acids. Trimming removed 8 bases from V and 1 base from J, with 12 bases in between. From germline, CDR1 is LNHDA and CDR2 SQIVND (reference sequence). The CDR3 bases are TGTGCCAGTTGGGGAGGGAGAAGCAATCAGCCCCAGCATTTT. It codes for CASWGGRSNQPQHF.

This clone was recorded a few times. The V gene is TRBV4-1, the J gene TRBJ1-3; D is ambiguous. Germline CDR1 MGHRA, CDR2 YSYEKL. V lost 2 bases to trimming and J lost 0 bases, with 5 bases between them. This CDR3 has 14 residues. CDR3 in amino acids: CASSQPTSGNTIYF. CDR3 DNA: TGCGCCAGCAGCCAACCTACCTCTGGAAACACCATATATTTT.